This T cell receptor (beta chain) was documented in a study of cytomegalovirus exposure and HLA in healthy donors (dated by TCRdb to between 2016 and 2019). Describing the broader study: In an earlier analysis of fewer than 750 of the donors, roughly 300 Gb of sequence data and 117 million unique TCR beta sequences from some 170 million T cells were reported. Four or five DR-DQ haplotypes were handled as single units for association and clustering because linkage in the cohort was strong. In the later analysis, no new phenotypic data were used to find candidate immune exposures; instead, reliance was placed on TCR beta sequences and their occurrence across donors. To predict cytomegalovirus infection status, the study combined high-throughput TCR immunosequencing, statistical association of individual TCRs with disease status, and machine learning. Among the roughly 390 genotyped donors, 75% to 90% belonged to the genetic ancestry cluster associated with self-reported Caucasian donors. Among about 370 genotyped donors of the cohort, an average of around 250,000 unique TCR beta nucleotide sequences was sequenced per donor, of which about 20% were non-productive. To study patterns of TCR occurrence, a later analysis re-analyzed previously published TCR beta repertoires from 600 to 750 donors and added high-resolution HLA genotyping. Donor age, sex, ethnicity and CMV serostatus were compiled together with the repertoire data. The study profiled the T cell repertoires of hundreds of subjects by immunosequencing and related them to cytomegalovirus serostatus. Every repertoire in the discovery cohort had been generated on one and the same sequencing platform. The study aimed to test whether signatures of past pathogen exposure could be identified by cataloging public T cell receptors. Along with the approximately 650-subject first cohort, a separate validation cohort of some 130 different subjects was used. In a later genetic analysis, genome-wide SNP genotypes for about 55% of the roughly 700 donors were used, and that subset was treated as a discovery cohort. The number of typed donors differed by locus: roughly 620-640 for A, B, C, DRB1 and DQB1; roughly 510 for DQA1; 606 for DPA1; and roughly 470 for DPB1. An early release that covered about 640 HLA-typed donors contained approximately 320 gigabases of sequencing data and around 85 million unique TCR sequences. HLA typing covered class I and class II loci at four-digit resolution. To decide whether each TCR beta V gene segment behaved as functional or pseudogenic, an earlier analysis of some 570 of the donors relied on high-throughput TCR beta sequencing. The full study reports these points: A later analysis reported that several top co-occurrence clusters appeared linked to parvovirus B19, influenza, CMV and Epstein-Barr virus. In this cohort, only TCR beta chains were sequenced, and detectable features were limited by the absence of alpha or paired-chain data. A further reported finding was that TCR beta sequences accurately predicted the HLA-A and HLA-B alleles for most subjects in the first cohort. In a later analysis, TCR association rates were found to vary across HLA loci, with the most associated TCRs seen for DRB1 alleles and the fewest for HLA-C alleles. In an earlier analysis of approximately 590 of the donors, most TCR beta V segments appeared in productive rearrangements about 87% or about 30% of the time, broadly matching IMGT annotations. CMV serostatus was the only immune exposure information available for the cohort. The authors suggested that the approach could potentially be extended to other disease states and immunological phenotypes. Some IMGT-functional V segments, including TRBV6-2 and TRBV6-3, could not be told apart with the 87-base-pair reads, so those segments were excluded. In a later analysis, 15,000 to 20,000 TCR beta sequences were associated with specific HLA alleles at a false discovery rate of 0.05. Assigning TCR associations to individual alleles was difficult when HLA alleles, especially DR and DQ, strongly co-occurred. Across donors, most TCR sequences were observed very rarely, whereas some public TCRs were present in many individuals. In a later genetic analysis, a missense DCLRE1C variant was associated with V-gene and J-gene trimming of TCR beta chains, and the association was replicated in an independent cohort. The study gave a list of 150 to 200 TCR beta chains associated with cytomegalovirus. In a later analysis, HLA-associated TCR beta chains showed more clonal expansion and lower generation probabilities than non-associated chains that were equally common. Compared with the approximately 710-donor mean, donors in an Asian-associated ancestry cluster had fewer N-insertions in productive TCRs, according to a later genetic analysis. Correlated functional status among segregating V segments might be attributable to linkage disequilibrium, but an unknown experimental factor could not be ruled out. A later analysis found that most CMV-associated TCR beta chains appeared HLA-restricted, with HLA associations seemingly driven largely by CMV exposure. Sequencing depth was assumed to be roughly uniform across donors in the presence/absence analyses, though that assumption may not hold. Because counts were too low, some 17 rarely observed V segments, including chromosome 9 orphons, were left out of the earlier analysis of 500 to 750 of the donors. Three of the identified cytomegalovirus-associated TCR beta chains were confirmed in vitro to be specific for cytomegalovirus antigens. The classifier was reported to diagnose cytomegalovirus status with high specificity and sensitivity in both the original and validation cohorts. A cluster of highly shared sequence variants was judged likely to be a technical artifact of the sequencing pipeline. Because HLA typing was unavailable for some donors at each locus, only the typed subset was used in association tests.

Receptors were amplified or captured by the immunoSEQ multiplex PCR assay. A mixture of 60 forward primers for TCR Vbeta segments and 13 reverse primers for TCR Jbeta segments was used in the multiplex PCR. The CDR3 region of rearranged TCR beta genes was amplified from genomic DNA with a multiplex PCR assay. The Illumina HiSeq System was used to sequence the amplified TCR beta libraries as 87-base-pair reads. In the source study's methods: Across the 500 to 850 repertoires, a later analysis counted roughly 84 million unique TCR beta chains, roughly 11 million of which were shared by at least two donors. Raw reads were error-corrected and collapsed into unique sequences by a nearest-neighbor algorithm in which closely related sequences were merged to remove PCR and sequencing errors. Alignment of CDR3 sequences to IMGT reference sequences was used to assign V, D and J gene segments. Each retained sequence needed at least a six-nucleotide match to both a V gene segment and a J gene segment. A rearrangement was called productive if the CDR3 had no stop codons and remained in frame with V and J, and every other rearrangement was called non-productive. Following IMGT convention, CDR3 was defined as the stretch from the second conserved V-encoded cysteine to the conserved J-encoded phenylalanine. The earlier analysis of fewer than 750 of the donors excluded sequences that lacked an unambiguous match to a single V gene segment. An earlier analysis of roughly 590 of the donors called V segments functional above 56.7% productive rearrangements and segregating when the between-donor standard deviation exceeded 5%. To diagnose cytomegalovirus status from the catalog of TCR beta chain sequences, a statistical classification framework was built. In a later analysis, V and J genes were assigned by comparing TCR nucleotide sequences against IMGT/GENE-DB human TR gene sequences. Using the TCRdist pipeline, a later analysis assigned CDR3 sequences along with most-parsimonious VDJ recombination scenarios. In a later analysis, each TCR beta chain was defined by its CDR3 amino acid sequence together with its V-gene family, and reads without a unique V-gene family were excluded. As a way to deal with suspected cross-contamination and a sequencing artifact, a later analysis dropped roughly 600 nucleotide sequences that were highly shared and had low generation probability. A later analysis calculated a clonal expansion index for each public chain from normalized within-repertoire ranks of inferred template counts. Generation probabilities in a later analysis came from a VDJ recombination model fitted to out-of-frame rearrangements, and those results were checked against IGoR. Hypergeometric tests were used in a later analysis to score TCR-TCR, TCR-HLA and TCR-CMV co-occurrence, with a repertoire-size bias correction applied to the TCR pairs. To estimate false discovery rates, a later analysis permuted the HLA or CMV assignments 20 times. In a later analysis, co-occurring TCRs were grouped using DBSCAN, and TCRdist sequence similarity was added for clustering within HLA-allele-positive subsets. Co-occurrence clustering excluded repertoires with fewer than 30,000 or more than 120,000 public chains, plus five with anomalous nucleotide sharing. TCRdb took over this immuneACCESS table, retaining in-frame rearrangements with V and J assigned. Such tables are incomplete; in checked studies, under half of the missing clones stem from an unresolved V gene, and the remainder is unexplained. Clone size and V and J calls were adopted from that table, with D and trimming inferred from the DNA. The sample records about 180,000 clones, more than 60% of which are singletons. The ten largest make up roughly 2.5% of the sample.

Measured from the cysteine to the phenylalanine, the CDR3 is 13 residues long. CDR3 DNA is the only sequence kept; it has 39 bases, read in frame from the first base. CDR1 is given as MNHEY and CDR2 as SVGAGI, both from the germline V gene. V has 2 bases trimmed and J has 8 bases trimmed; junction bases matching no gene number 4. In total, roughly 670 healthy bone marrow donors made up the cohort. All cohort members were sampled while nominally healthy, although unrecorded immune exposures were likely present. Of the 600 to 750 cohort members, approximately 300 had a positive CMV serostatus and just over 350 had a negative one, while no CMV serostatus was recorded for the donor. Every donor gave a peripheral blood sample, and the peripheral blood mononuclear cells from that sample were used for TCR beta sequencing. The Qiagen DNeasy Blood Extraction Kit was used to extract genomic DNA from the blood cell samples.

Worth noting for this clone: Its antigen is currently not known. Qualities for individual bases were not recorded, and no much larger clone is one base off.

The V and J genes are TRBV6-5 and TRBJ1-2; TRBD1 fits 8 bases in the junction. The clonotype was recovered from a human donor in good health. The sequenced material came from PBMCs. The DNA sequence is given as TGTGCCAGCAGTTACCGGACAGGGCGCGGCTACACCTTC. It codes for CASSYRTGRGYTF.